This T cell receptor (beta chain) appears in the sequencing data of a study of PD-1 blockade in classical Hodgkin lymphoma. General observations from the study: Newly diagnosed and completely responding patients shared comparable baseline diversity. Newly diagnosed patients were reported to start with lower TCR diversity than healthy donors.

Only in-frame clones appear in the TCRdb table, and some are missing; sequencing was by immunoSEQ multiplex PCR. This repertoire shows some 95,000 clones, about nine tenths found once; its top ten account for around 2.9%. Time point indicated: cycle 4 day 1 (C4D1), after less than 7 weeks of nivolumab. Relapse after autologous stem cell transplantation occurred in every patient, and brentuximab vedotin exposure varied. CDR1 and CDR2 from the germline V gene are SGHAT and FQNNGV. V dropped 4 bases and J dropped 1 base, with 14 bases sitting between them. The CDR3 sequence is 15 residues long. Concerning this clone: Its antigen remains unknown.

The sequence derives from a human donor with classical Hodgkin lymphoma. Here the sequenced sample was peripheral blood mononuclear cells (PBMCs), taken before the fourth cycle of nivolumab. The rearrangement joins TRBV11-2 to TRBJ2-7; possibly TRBD1 for D (6 bases). The CDR3 DNA follows: TGTGCCAGCAGCTCCTACAGGGTGCAGTCCTACGAGCAGTACTTC. Its protein is CASSSYRVQSYEQYF.